This TCR beta chain was documented in a study of blood T cells in healthy people across ages. Study-wide findings and caveats: Possibly, changes in expanded clonotypes were confounded because donor CMV status was unknown. TCR beta diversity, measured per million T cells, fell in a roughly linear way with age.

With 7 bases clipped from V and 6 bases from J, the junction kept 6 bases outside the gene matches. The CDR3 is 12 residues long. The germline CDR1 and CDR2 sequences are SQVTM and ANQGSEA. Per sample, a minimum of 7 million PBMCs were isolated. Using a J-beta primer mix together with a sample-barcoded 5' primer, a second PCR was run for 7 to 11 cycles. There were at least 2.5 million CDR3-containing paired-end reads obtained from each sample. TCRdb used MiXCR to reprocess the 5' RACE reads, holding one entry per CDR3 protein. This sample has 850,000 to 1,100,000 distinct CDR3 sequences, with 35% to 45% found just once. In its sample, this clonotype was seen a few times. Its target is unknown.

V usage is TRBV29-1 and J usage is TRBJ2-7; 10 bases agree with TRBD1. This TCR was recovered from a man aged 18 to 29 in good health. Sequencing was carried out using blood. CDR3 region: CSALRQGAEQYF. DNA of the CDR3: TGCAGCGCACTTAGACAGGGGGCCGAGCAGTACTTC.